The TCR beta chain described here comes from a study of beta chain features in type 1 diabetes (dated by TCRdb to 2017 to 2018). The study in broad terms: Mean age, gender distribution, total cell number and subset yield were not different between patients and healthy donors. A total of 90 million to 130 million sorted cells were examined across all samples, and a strong correlation was observed between cell number per subset and RNA yield. Regulatory and stem cell-like memory subsets were obtained from only 8 patients and roughly eight healthy donors, while naive and central memory subsets were obtained from all 30 or so donors. The study compared TCRB repertoires of sorted circulating CD4+ T cell subsets between recently diagnosed type 1 diabetes patients and matched healthy donors. Points the paper makes about the study in general: Fewer insertions and more nucleotide deletions at VDJ recombination sites were observed in patients with type 1 diabetes, implying thymic rearrangement abnormalities. PCR may preferentially amplify shorter templates, but because patient and control samples were amplified and corrected together, any resulting skew would affect both groups equally. In all four CD4+ subsets, TCRB CDR3 length was moderately but significantly shorter in type 1 diabetes patients. Naive, central memory and regulatory TCRB repertoires appeared to be more similar among patients than among healthy donors. HLA sub-analyses involved small numbers of individuals, so any influence of HLA type on TCRB rearrangement remained unresolved. Because cDNA was sequenced instead of genomic DNA, highly expressing activated cells could be over-represented, though the groups showed no difference in activation or CD3 levels.

All of the isolated RNA was reverse transcribed with the High Capacity cDNA Reverse Transcription Kit, so expressed TCRB transcripts were sequenced. Naive, central memory and regulatory T cell samples underwent deep immunoSEQ sequencing, averaging about 3.57 million total reads per sample. Sorted cells were lysed in RLT buffer and RNA was extracted with DNase-treated RNeasy Micro or Mini kits, depending on cell number. Each cell subset was processed on its own to prevent cross-contamination, while patient and healthy donor samples were processed together. TCRB sequences were amplified from cDNA with the immunoSEQ multiplex PCR, producing 87-bp fragments spanning the CDR3 region. Sequencing of the amplicons was done on the Illumina HiSeq platform. In the paper's pipeline: Synthetic template baselines were used to correct PCR bias computationally, reads within Hamming distance 2 were collapsed together, and singletons that could not be merged were discarded. By aligning reads against IMGT, V, D and J genes, CDR3 length, and insertions or deletions at six rearrangement sites were assigned. Within each subset, clonotype counts were normalized to the number of sorted cells before true diversity and Gini coefficients were calculated with the tcR R package. Repertoire sharing was quantified using the overlap coefficient calculated on TCRB nucleotide sequences. As a proxy for the pre-selection repertoire, out-of-frame TCRB sequences from naive cells were analyzed. TCRdb limited this immuneACCESS table to in-frame rearrangements with V and J called. A share of clones is missing; checked studies link under half to unresolved V genes, and the rest is unexplained. That table furnishes V, J and clone size, whereas the DNA furnished D and trimming. For this sample there are some 350,000 clones; approximately 15% appear just once. The ten largest make up nearly 0.015% of the sample.

From a lookup of the germline V gene, CDR1 and CDR2 are SGHTA and FQGNSA. The CDR3 covers 16 residues, taking in both the cysteine and the phenylalanine. CDR3 DNA only is kept here, 48 bases in frame from base 1. Trimming takes 6 bases off V and 3 bases off J; junction bases not matched to a gene: 9. Each donor gave one peripheral blood draw, averaging roughly 100 mL, which was collected into heparinised tubes. A BD FACSAria II was used to sort naive, central memory, regulatory and stem cell-like memory CD4+ T cells with a panel that included CD45RO, CCR7, CD25, CD127, CD95 and CD27. Every sorted population had a purity above 95%. PBMCs were isolated immediately by Lymphoprep density gradient centrifugation and stained directly without culture. To minimize batch effects, samples were stained and sorted in pairs, one healthy donor with one patient per experiment. This clone was detected a few times. Its antigen is still unknown. Base qualities are not recorded, but no much larger clone differs from it by a single base.

The chain couples TRBV7-2 to TRBJ2-3, with 10 junctional bases fitting TRBD2. The TCR was taken from a woman in her late teens or twenties with type 1 diabetes. Input material: naive CD4+ T cells from blood. This sample's cell subset or site label indicates: true naive CD4+ T cells. The sequenced DNA is TGTGCCAGCAGGACCGCCGGGACTAGCGTAACAGATACGCAGTATTTT. Its protein reads: CASRTAGTSVTDTQYF.